This TCR beta chain was sequenced in a study of T cell responses to AZD1222 COVID-19 vaccine. Study observations and caveats: Repertoire sampling occurred only after the peak T cell response.

V was clipped by 2 bases and J by 1 base, with 11 bases between them. This CDR3 has 15 residues. Germline CDR1 LNHDA, CDR2 SQIVND (reference sequence). Produced via immunoSEQ multiplex PCR; TCRdb's table is partial and in-frame only. The sample holds 130,000 or so clones, around 84% seen once. Notes on this clone: What it binds is not known.

The sequence came from an adult in good health. The chain is built from TRBV19 and TRBJ1-1, with D possibly matching TRBD1 (5 bases). The sample in question was peripheral blood, obtained on day 0 of AZD1222 vaccination. In nucleotides, the CDR3 is TGTGCCAGTAGTATAAGGTGGCAGGGGAACACTGAAGCTTTCTTT. Encoded protein: CASSIRWQGNTEAFF.